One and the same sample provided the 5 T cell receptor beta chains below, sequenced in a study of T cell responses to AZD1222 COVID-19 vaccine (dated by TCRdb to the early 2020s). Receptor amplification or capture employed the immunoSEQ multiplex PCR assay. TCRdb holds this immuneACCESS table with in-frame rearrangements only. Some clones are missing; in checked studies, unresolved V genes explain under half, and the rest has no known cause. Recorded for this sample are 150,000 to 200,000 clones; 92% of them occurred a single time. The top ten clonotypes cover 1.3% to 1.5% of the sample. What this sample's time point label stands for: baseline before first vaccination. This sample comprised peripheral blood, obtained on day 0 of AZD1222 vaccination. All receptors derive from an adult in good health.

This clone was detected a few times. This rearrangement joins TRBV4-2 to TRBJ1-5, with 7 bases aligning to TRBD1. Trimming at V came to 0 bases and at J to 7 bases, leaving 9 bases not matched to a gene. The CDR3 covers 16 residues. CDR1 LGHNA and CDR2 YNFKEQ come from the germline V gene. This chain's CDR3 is CASSQDGVDRSQPQHF. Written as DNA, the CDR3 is TGTGCCAGCAGCCAAGATGGGGTGGACAGGTCCCAGCCCCAGCATTTT.

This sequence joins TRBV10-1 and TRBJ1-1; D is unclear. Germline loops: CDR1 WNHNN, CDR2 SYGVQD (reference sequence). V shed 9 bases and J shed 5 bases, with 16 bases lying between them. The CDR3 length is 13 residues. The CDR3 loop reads CASRDGVSTEAFF. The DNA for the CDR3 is TGCGCCAGTCGTGACGGGGTGTCGACTGAAGCTTTCTTT.

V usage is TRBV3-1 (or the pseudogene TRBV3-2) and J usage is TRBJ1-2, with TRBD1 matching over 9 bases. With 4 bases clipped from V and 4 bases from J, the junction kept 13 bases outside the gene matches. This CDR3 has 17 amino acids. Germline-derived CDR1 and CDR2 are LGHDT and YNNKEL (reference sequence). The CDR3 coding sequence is TGTGCCAGCAGCCCGGACAGGGGAACGGTTCTAAGCTATGGCTACACCTTC. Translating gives CASSPDRGTVLSYGYTF.

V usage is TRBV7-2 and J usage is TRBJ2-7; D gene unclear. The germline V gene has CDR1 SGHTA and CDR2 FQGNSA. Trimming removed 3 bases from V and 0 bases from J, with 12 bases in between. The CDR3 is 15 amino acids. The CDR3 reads CASSLWGSNSYEQYF. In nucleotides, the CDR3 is TGTGCCAGCAGCTTGTGGGGAAGTAACTCCTACGAGCAGTACTTC.

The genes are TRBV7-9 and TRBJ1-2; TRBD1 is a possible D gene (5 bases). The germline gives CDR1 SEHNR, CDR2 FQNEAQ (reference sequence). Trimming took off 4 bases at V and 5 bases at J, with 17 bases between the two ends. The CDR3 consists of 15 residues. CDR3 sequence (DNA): TGTGCCAGCAGCTCATCCACGGGGGTGATTTATGGCTACACCTTC. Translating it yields CASSSSTGVIYGYTF.